This TCR beta chain is drawn from a study of a mutant IDH1 vaccine in newly diagnosed glioma. Described time point: week 11, during vaccination. Every vaccine dose comprised 300 ug of mutant IDH1 20-mer peptide plus topical imiquimod. With regard to this clone: Its cognate antigen is unknown.

The data were produced by immunoSEQ multiplex PCR, yet TCRdb's version contains in-frame clones alone and is incomplete. The sample has some 30,000 clones; 78% are singletons. The clonotype comes from a young man with glioma. Here the sequenced sample was PBMCs, taken from a glioma patient whose treatment included an IDH1 peptide vaccine.

CDR3 DNA sequence: TGTGCCAGCAGCCAAGAGGGGAGGGGGGACAACGAGCAGTACTTC. This gives the protein CASSQEGRGDNEQYF. This chain links TRBV14 with TRBJ2-7, with D perhaps matching TRBD2 (7 bases). V gave up 0 bases and J gave up 5 bases, with 14 bases separating them. Germline values: CDR1 SGHDN, CDR2 FVKESK. The CDR3 contains 15 residues.